Following are 21 T cell receptor beta chains from one sample sequenced in a study of blood T cell repertoires in COVID-19. The repertoire was sequenced with immunoSEQ multiplex PCR; TCRdb's copy has only in-frame clones and lacks some. The sample holds fewer than 150,000 clones, around four fifths seen once. Sequences were obtained from PBMCs or T cells enriched from blood (not recorded which). The receptor source for this set is a man aged 25 to 40 who had recovered from COVID-19.

The V call is TRBV7-8, the J call TRBJ1-4; no firm D call. The V and J ends lost 5 bases and 0 bases respectively, with 10 bases between them. CDR3 length: 15 amino acids. CDR1 and CDR2 (germline): SGHVS, FQNEAQ. In DNA form, the CDR3 reads TGTGCCAGCAGCCTGGAGTTGACAACTAATGAAAAACTGTTTTTT. This gives the protein CASSLELTTNEKLFF.

V is TRBV18 and J is TRBJ2-6, with TRBD1 matching over 9 bases. V shed 6 bases, J shed 1 base, and the junction held 10 bases outside the gene matches. This CDR3 region has 18 residues. From germline, CDR1 is KGHSH and CDR2 LQKENI. Here the CDR3 reads CASSPSGTGTSGANVLTF. The CDR3 region has the DNA TGTGCCAGCTCTCCGAGCGGGACAGGGACTTCTGGGGCCAACGTCCTGACTTTC.

The genes are TRBV5-1 and TRBJ1-5; D is ambiguous. CDR1 is SGHRS and CDR2 is YFSETQ in the germline V gene. Trimming shortened V by 4 bases and J by 5 bases, and 16 bases separated the two germline ends. The CDR3 contains 15 residues. For the CDR3, the DNA is TGCGCCAGCAGCCAGAGCGGACGGTCGGATCAGCCCCAGCATTTT. Translated: CASSQSGRSDQPQHF.

The chain joins TRBV9 to TRBJ1-6, with 7 bases matching TRBD1. This CDR3 contains 15 residues. Germline lookup yields CDR1 SGDLS and CDR2 YYNGEE. V lost 3 bases and J lost 3; bases outside the gene matches: 3. CDR3 DNA: TGTGCCAGCAGCGGGGGGACAGACTATAATTCACCCCTCCACTTT. It codes for CASSGGTDYNSPLHF.

Only a few counts were recorded for this clone. The V call is TRBV4-1, the J call TRBJ2-7; 9 bases map to TRBD1. Germline V gene sequence: CDR1 MGHRA, CDR2 YSYEKL. This CDR3 has 14 residues. The ends lost 5 bases at V and 5 bases at J; junction bases unmatched: 7. DNA for the CDR3: TGCGCCAGCAGCTCCGGGACAGGGTCCCACGAGCAGTACTTC. Its translation is CASSSGTGSHEQYF.

The chain has TRBV2 and TRBJ2-5; D perhaps matches TRBD1 (5 bases). Germline-derived CDR1 and CDR2 are SNHLY and FYNNEI. Trimming took 3 bases from V and 3 from J, leaving 5 bases between them. The CDR3 loop spans 12 amino acids. The CDR3, as DNA: TGTGCCAGCAGTGACAGGGAAGAGACCCAGTACTTC. The encoded protein is CASSDREETQYF.

The chain uses TRBV11-3 and TRBJ1-1; 7 positions agree with TRBD1. V lost 4 bases to trimming and J lost 2 bases; unmatched junction nucleotides: 4. CDR3 length: 14 amino acids. Germline V gene lookup returns CDR1 SGHNT and CDR2 YENEEA. For the CDR3, the DNA is TGTGCCAGCAGCTCAAGGACAGGAAACACTGAAGCTTTCTTT. Translating gives CASSSRTGNTEAFF.

The chain links TRBV19 to TRBJ1-5; D ambiguous. The CDR3 runs 13 residues. V shed 0 bases and J shed 6 bases, with 6 bases lying between them. Looked up from germline, CDR1 is LNHDA and CDR2 is SQIVND (reference sequence). In DNA form, the CDR3 reads TGTGCCAGTAGTATAGAAGGAGGTCAGCCCCAGCATTTT. As protein: CASSIEGGQPQHF.

The rearrangement uses TRBV5-6 and TRBJ1-2; 9 bases fit TRBD1. Looked up from germline, CDR1 is SGHDT and CDR2 is YYEEEE. CDR3 size: 13 residues. Losses at the gene ends were 4 bases for V and 8 bases for J; bases not matched to a gene: 6. The CDR3 bases are TGTGCCAGCAGCCCTTGGACAGGGGTCGGCTACACCTTC. Its translation: CASSPWTGVGYTF.

The chain combines TRBV18 with TRBJ2-3; TRBD1 matches 8 bases. Trimming at V came to 2 bases and at J to 0 bases, leaving 4 bases not matched to a gene. The CDR3 loop spans 16 amino acids. Germline V gives CDR1 KGHSH, CDR2 LQKENI. CDR3 sequence: CASSPSGTGSTDTQYF. As DNA, the CDR3 is TGTGCCAGCTCACCATCGGGGACAGGTAGCACAGATACGCAGTATTTT.

To note about this clone: The junction does not match germline at one end; this may be a read error. The chain employs TRBV19 and TRBJ1-2; D not resolved. The CDR3 consists of 15 residues. Germline V lookup: CDR1 LNHDA, CDR2 SQIVND (reference sequence). CDR3 loop: CASSIGGRNNYGYTF. The CDR3 nucleotides read TGTGCCAGTAGCATAGGTGGCAGGAACAACTATGGCTACACCTTC.

The rearrangement links TRBV11-2 to TRBJ1-4; D call uncertain. From germline, CDR1 is SGHAT and CDR2 FQNNGV. Trimming took 6 bases from V and 8 from J, leaving 16 bases between them. The length of the CDR3 is 14 residues. This CDR3 reads CASSPLEGKEKLFF. The CDR3 DNA reads as TGTGCCAGCAGTCCCCTAGAGGGAAAAGAAAAACTGTTTTTT.

The chain joins TRBV19 to TRBJ2-5; possibly TRBD2 for D (6 bases). This CDR3 region has 18 residues. V was clipped by 0 bases and J by 5 bases, with 22 bases between them. Germline V lookup: CDR1 LNHDA, CDR2 SQIVND (reference sequence). DNA of the CDR3: TGTGCCAGTAGTATAGATTTCGGGGAGGTGTCTAGCAAGGAGACCCAGTACTTC. Translated, it gives CASSIDFGEVSSKETQYF.

In DNA form, the CDR3 reads TGTGCCAGCAGTGAACAGGTGGGGCGACAAGAGACCCAGTACTTC. It encodes CASSEQVGRQETQYF. This rearrangement joins TRBV2 to TRBJ2-5; a possible D gene is TRBD1 (5 bases). CDR1 is SNHLY and CDR2 is FYNNEI in the germline V gene. The CDR3 consists of 15 residues. Deletions cut 2 bases from V and 2 bases from J, with 12 bases between.

Turning to this clone: Additional DNA sequences in this sample encode the identical CDR3. The chain joins TRBV19 to TRBJ1-1, with TRBD1 matching 7 bases. Unmatched junction bases numbered 3, after V lost 5 bases and J lost 0 bases. The CDR3 is 14 residues long. From germline, CDR1 is LNHDA and CDR2 SQIVND (reference sequence). The CDR3 reads CASSEQGMNTEAFF. Written as DNA, the CDR3 is TGTGCCAGTAGTGAACAGGGGATGAACACTGAAGCTTTCTTT.

The V call is TRBV25-1, the J call TRBJ2-6; D remains unclear. There are 16 residues in the CDR3. Trimming took off 1 base at V and 0 bases at J, with 7 bases between the two ends. CDR1 and CDR2 (germline): MGHDK, SYGVNS. The CDR3 sequence: CASSESTSSGANVLTF. The CDR3 DNA reads TGTGCCAGCAGTGAATCGACATCCTCTGGGGCCAACGTCCTGACTTTC.

This chain connects TRBV5-1 to TRBJ1-5; D remains unclear. The CDR3 is made up of 12 amino acids. The V gene's germline CDR1 is SGHRS and CDR2 YFSETQ. V was trimmed by 4 bases and J by 7 bases, leaving 9 bases between them. The CDR3 region is CASSDGGQPQHF. CDR3 DNA sequence: TGCGCCAGCAGCGACGGAGGCCAGCCCCAGCATTTT.

The chain has TRBV6-1 and TRBJ2-1; the match to TRBD2 covers 9 bases. This CDR3 spans 15 amino acids. Germline loops: CDR1 MNHNS, CDR2 SASEGT. Losses at the gene ends were 2 bases for V and 5 bases for J; bases not matched to a gene: 4. Here the CDR3 DNA reads TGTGCCAGCAGTGAACTGGCGGGGGGGAACAATGAGCAGTTCTTC. Amino acid sequence: CASSELAGGNNEQFF.

The genes are TRBV7-3 and TRBJ1-1, with D possibly being TRBD1 (5 bases). The germline gives CDR1 SGHTA, CDR2 FQGTGA. Trimming shortened V by 5 bases and J by 2 bases, and 9 bases separated the two germline ends. The CDR3 is 13 residues long. Here the CDR3 reads CASSPTVNTEAFF. The CDR3 DNA sequence: TGTGCCAGCAGCCCGACAGTAAACACTGAAGCTTTCTTT. The full variable domain, rest sourced from reference TRBV7-3 and TRBJ1-1, is GAGVSQTPSNKVTEKGKYVELRCDPISGHTALYWYRQSLGQGPEFLIYFQGTGAADDSGLPNDRFFAVRPEGSVSTLKIQRTERGDSAVYLCASSPTVNTEAFFGQGTRLTVV.

The chain carries TRBV7-2 and TRBJ1-1; the D is unclear. Germline CDR1 and CDR2: SGHTA and FQGNSA. This CDR3 comprises 13 residues. Trimming took off 3 bases at V and 1 base at J, with 6 bases between the two ends. This CDR3 reads CASSLQENTEAFF. In nucleotides, the CDR3 is TGTGCCAGCAGCTTGCAGGAGAACACTGAAGCTTTCTTT.

V and J are TRBV7-9 and TRBJ1-5; D possibly corresponds to TRBD1 (6 bases). The CDR3 is 15 amino acids. Germline-derived CDR1 and CDR2 are SEHNR and FQNEAQ (reference sequence). Trimming removed 1 base from V and 1 base from J, with 8 bases in between. The CDR3 sequence: CASSLGDTSNQPQHF. The CDR3 DNA reads as TGTGCCAGCAGCTTAGGGGACACCAGCAATCAGCCCCAGCATTTT.